This T cell receptor (beta chain) was found in a study of beta chain features in type 1 diabetes. Reverse transcribing all isolated RNA meant expressed TCRB transcripts were sequenced. Here immunoSEQ multiplex PCR was the method, and the copy in TCRdb shows in-frame clones only, minus some. This table holds hundreds of thousands of clones, roughly 15% found once. The material sequenced was naive CD4+ T cells from blood. The receptor's source is a young man in good health.

The CDR3 protein is CASSLTRNGLAKNIQYF. The DNA of the CDR3 is TGTGCCAGCAGCCTCACCCGAAACGGACTAGCCAAAAACATTCAGTACTTC. The chain recombines TRBV5-6 with TRBJ2-4; D may be TRBD2 (5 bases). Between the trimmed V and J ends, which lost 4 bases and 0 bases, there was a span of 17 bases. There are 17 residues in the CDR3. Germline V gives CDR1 SGHDT, CDR2 YYEEEE.